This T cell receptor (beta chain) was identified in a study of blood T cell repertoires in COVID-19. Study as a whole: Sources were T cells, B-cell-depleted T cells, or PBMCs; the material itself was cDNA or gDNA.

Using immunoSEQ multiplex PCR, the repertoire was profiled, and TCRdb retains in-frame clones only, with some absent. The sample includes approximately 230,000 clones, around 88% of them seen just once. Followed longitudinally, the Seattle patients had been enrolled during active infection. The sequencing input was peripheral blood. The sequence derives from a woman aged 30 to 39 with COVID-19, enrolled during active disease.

CDR3: CSVAHLARTSGGPSTDTQYF. In DNA, the CDR3 is TGCAGCGTTGCCCACCTCGCTAGGACTAGCGGGGGCCCTAGCACAGATACGCAGTATTTT. This chain joins TRBV29-1 and TRBJ2-3; 13 nucleotides align to TRBD2. Germline CDR1 reads SQVTM; CDR2 reads ANQGSEA. The CDR3 has 20 residues. The J segment lost 0 bases and the V segment lost 4 bases, leaving 16 bases of the junction unmatched.